This is a list of T cell receptor beta chains from one sample in a study of cytomegalovirus exposure and HLA in healthy donors. Sequencing used immunoSEQ multiplex PCR; TCRdb keeps in-frame clones, though not all of them. The data show roughly 150,000 clones, 75% seen once. What was sequenced was PBMCs. These receptors originate from a young man in good health and CMV-seronegative. Each CDR3 is given with its conserved first and last residue. A D gene is named only where the DNA matches it firmly. Rows give clone size only sometimes, using once, few, many, or a class for an expanded clone.

TRBD2 TRBJ2-7 NA TRBV4-1 CASSQAVTSGSYEQYF TGCGCCAGCAGCCAAGCAGTGACTAGCGGCTCCTACGAGCAGTACTTC
TRBD2 TRBJ2-3 NA TRBV9 CASSVLSGTTDTQYF TGTGCCAGCAGCGTACTCAGCGGGACTACAGATACGCAGTATTTT
TRBD1 TRBJ1-5 NA TRBV28 CASSLTGGQPQHF TGTGCCAGCAGTCTGACAGGGGGTCAGCCCCAGCATTTT
NA TRBJ2-3 NA TRBV27 CASQTQGGDTQYF TGTGCCAGCCAGACGCAGGGTGGAGATACGCAGTATTTT
TRBD2 TRBJ2-7 NA TRBV2 CATGTSEFEQYF TGTGCCACGGGGACTAGCGAATTCGAGCAGTACTTC
NA TRBJ2-7 NA TRBV7-9 CASSLGLDRPHREQYF TGTGCCAGCAGCTTGGGTTTGGACAGACCCCATCGGGAGCAGTACTTC
NA TRBJ2-5 NA TRBV30 CAWQGRETQYF TGTGCCTGGCAGGGCAGAGAGACCCAGTACTTC
NA TRBJ1-3 NA TRBV7-2 CASSFQGGSGNTIYF TGTGCCAGCAGCTTTCAGGGTGGATCTGGAAACACCATATATTTT
TRBD2 TRBJ2-1 NA TRBV5-1 CASSPLAGDSYNEQFF TGCGCCAGCAGCCCCCTAGCGGGAGACTCCTACAATGAGCAGTTCTTC
NA TRBJ1-2 NA TRBV28 CASNLGQLYGYTF TGTGCCAGCAACTTAGGACAGCTCTATGGCTACACCTTC
TRBD1 TRBJ2-7 few TRBV10-1 CASGWDRGGEQYF TGCGCCAGCGGATGGGACAGGGGAGGCGAGCAGTACTTC
TRBD1 TRBJ1-4 NA TRBV6-1 CASSHRDRGGEKLFF TGTGCCAGCAGTCACCGGGACAGGGGAGGAGAAAAACTGTTTTTT
NA TRBJ2-4 NA TRBV30 CAWSVSGINIQYF TGTGCCTGGAGTGTTTCAGGGATTAACATTCAGTACTTC
NA TRBJ2-5 NA TRBV19 CASSIGAGGETQYF TGTGCCAGTAGTATAGGGGCAGGAGGGGAGACCCAGTACTTC
NA TRBJ2-1 once TRBV4-3 CASSQDLGPPEQFF TGCGCCAGCAGCCAAGATCTGGGCCCCCCTGAGCAGTTCTTC
NA TRBJ2-3 NA TRBV5-1 CASSGGPGTDTQYF TGCGCCAGCAGCGGAGGGCCGGGGACAGATACGCAGTATTTT
NA TRBJ1-6 NA TRBV7-8 CASSPRGEASNSPLHF TGTGCCAGCAGCCCTCGCGGGGAGGCGTCTAATTCACCCCTCCACTTT
TRBD2 TRBJ2-3 NA TRBV7-2 CASSSGLAGTDTQYF TGTGCCAGCAGCTCGGGACTAGCCGGGACAGATACGCAGTATTTT
TRBD1 TRBJ2-7 NA TRBV27 CASKTGTGYEQYF TGTGCCAGCAAAACCGGGACAGGGTACGAGCAGTACTTC
NA TRBJ2-1 NA TRBV7-9 CSSSFGGGPYNEQFF TGTTCCAGCAGCTTTGGGGGGGGCCCCTACAATGAGCAGTTCTTC
NA TRBJ2-7 few TRBV27 CASSAGFGVPEQYF TGTGCCAGCAGTGCAGGGTTTGGGGTCCCCGAGCAGTACTTC
NA TRBJ1-5 NA TRBV7-9 CASSSHRAGDTQPQHF TGTGCCAGCAGCTCCCACAGGGCCGGGGATACTCAGCCCCAGCATTTT
TRBD2 TRBJ2-1 NA TRBV15 CATTPGLADNEQFF TGTGCCACCACCCCGGGACTAGCGGACAATGAGCAGTTCTTC
NA TRBJ1-1 NA TRBV21-1 CASTAGFGLEAFF TGTGCCAGCACCGCCGGGTTTGGCCTTGAAGCTTTCTTT
NA TRBJ2-7 few TRBV7-2 CASSRLGQFGNEQYF TGTGCCAGCAGCAGACTAGGTCAATTCGGGAACGAGCAGTACTTC
NA TRBJ2-7 NA TRBV19 CASSPTDSSYEQYF TGTGCCAGTAGTCCCACCGACAGCTCCTACGAGCAGTACTTC
NA TRBJ2-1 few TRBV4-3 CASSQAGDPYNEQFF TGCGCCAGCAGCCAAGCGGGAGATCCCTACAATGAGCAGTTCTTC
NA TRBJ2-7 NA TRBV18 CASSPGAPNEQYF TGTGCCAGCTCACCAGGGGCCCCCAACGAGCAGTACTTC
TRBD1 TRBJ2-2 NA TRBV4-3 CASSPSLDRANTGELFF TGCGCCAGCAGCCCTTCTCTTGACAGGGCGAACACCGGGGAGCTGTTTTTT
NA TRBJ1-2 NA TRBV11-2 CASSTGFGYTF TGTGCCAGCAGCACAGGGTTCGGGTACACCTTC
TRBD2 TRBJ2-1 NA TRBV4-3 CASSHGTSGTNEQFF TGCGCCAGCAGCCACGGGACTAGCGGGACCAATGAGCAGTTCTTC
TRBD2 TRBJ2-1 NA TRBV27 CASNIGTSGNNEQFF TGTGCCAGCAATATAGGGACTAGCGGGAACAATGAGCAGTTCTTC
NA TRBJ1-3 NA TRBV27 CASSPNQPGFGLGLRNTIYF TGTGCCAGCAGCCCGAATCAACCAGGGTTTGGTCTTGGCCTCAGAAACACCATATATTTT
TRBD1 TRBJ1-1 NA TRBV7-2 CASSFRGIAEAFF TGTGCCAGCAGCTTCAGGGGGATAGCTGAAGCTTTCTTT
NA TRBJ2-7 NA TRBV7-2 CASSLDRTTITHSYEQYF TGTGCCAGCAGCTTAGACAGGACTACGATCACACACTCCTACGAGCAGTACTTC
TRBD1 TRBJ1-2 few TRBV4-1 CASSSGTGGPGGYTF TGCGCCAGCAGTTCCGGGACAGGGGGCCCAGGCGGCTACACCTTC
TRBD2 TRBJ2-1 NA TRBV25-1 CASSESPGVAGYNEQFF TGTGCCAGCAGTGAATCCCCGGGGGTAGCGGGTTACAATGAGCAGTTCTTC
NA TRBJ2-2 few TRBV28 CASSFNFDSPAMNTGELFF TGTGCCAGCAGTTTCAATTTCGACTCGCCAGCGATGAACACCGGGGAGCTGTTTTTT
NA TRBJ1-2 NA TRBV19 CASSITLRDKGAGYTF TGTGCCAGTAGTATTACCCTTCGGGACAAAGGGGCTGGCTACACCTTC
NA TRBJ2-7 NA TRBV6-5 CASSYSSASAYEQYF TGTGCCAGCAGTTACAGTTCAGCGTCTGCCTACGAGCAGTACTTC
NA TRBJ2-3 NA TRBV14 CASSPPGTGNTQYF TGTGCCAGCAGCCCCCCGGGGACTGGGAATACGCAGTATTTT
NA TRBJ2-1 once TRBV27 CASTSRDYNEQFF TGTGCCAGCACCTCGAGGGACTACAATGAGCAGTTCTTC
NA TRBJ1-5 few TRBV30 CAWSLGGNQPQHF TGTGCCTGGAGTTTAGGGGGCAATCAGCCCCAGCATTTT
NA TRBJ1-3 NA TRBV7-8 CASSPNGTPRGNTIYF TGTGCCAGCAGCCCAAACGGGACACCAAGGGGAAACACCATATATTTT
TRBD2 TRBJ2-1 NA TRBV6-5 CASSMASGVNEQFF TGTGCCAGCAGTATGGCTAGCGGGGTCAATGAGCAGTTCTTC